These 9 T cell receptor beta chains share one sample of origin, sequenced in a study of CD8+ T cells in alopecia areata. Extracted RNA was reverse transcribed into cDNA, the sequencing template. Sequenced by immunoSEQ multiplex PCR; TCRdb stores in-frame clones only, minus some. The sample records around 200,000 clones, more than 60% being singletons. The sequencing here drew on CD4+ T cells sorted from blood, taken at week 0. Source of these receptors: a human donor with alopecia areata.

The chain is built from TRBV28 and TRBJ2-7; D ambiguous. V gave up 3 bases and J gave up 5 bases, with 5 bases separating them. From germline, CDR1 is MDHEN and CDR2 SYDVKM. The CDR3 totals 11 residues. For the CDR3, the DNA is TGTGCCAGCAGTTTCAGAAACGAGCAGTACTTC. It translates to CASSFRNEQYF.

The J gene is TRBJ1-1, the V gene TRBV19; D gene ambiguous. The length of the CDR3 is 13 residues. Trimming left V 1 base short and J 5 bases short, with 8 bases between. Germline CDR1 and CDR2: LNHDA and SQIVND (reference sequence). CDR3 DNA sequence: TGTGCCAGTAGTATAGGGATTAGGACTGAAGCTTTCTTT. Amino acid sequence: CASSIGIRTEAFF.

The CDR3 DNA is TGTGCCAGCAGCAGGGGGTTCAGGGGGCGAGAGACCCAGTACTTC. Its protein is CASSRGFRGRETQYF. The rearrangement uses TRBV5-6 and TRBJ2-5; 8 bases are a match to TRBD1. Germline CDR1 is SGHDT and CDR2 is YYEEEE. With V trimmed by 4 bases and J by 4 bases, 9 bases remained unmatched. The CDR3 length is 15 residues.

Of note for this clone: At the DNA level, this CDR3 is encoded by other sequences in the same sample as well. The V and J genes are TRBV29-1 and TRBJ2-7, with D perhaps matching TRBD1 or TRBD2 (5 bases each). Trimming left V 3 bases short and J 7 bases short, with 13 bases between. CDR3 length: 12 amino acids. Germline CDR1 SQVTM, CDR2 ANQGSEA. CDR3 in amino acids: CSVERGLGEQYF. Written as DNA, the CDR3 is TGCAGCGTTGAGAGGGGCCTGGGAGAGCAGTACTTC.

Here the CDR3 reads CASSRLLRLAGAKAETQYF. The CDR3 region has the DNA TGCGCCAGCAGCCGCCTCCTGAGGCTAGCGGGGGCCAAGGCGGAGACCCAGTACTTC. This chain uses TRBV4-1 with TRBJ2-5; 10 bases align to TRBD2. This CDR3 is 19 amino acids long. V shed 4 bases and J 5 bases; nucleotides not matched to a gene: 19. Germline V gene lookup returns CDR1 MGHRA and CDR2 YSYEKL.

This clone turned up a few times. This chain connects TRBV27 to TRBJ2-1; D perhaps matches TRBD1 (5 bases). V shed 2 bases and J shed 3 bases, with 11 bases lying between them. Per the germline V gene, CDR1 is MNHEY and CDR2 is SMNVEV (reference sequence). This CDR3 comprises 15 residues. The CDR3 here is CASSLEAGFYNEQFF. The CDR3 region has the DNA TGTGCCAGCAGTTTAGAGGCAGGGTTCTACAATGAGCAGTTCTTC.

V usage is TRBV27 and J usage is TRBJ1-6; 7 nucleotides line up with TRBD1. CDR3 length: 16 amino acids. V was clipped by 8 bases and J by 8 bases; unmatched bases: 15. Germline loops: CDR1 MNHEY, CDR2 SMNVEV (reference sequence). CDR3 sequence (DNA): TGTGCCAGCGCCCTAGGGGGCAGGGCGGGGGATTCACCCCTCCACTTT. Amino acids: CASALGGRAGDSPLHF.

This clone was observed at least ten times. The chain joins TRBV2 to TRBJ2-7; possibly TRBD2 for D (5 bases). The CDR3 runs 12 residues. The V end lost 6 bases, the J end lost 7 bases, and 13 bases lay between the germline ends. Germline V gives CDR1 SNHLY, CDR2 FYNNEI. Here the CDR3 DNA reads TGTGCCAGCAGGAGCGGTCCATTAGAGCAGTACTTC. It codes for CASRSGPLEQYF.

A note on this clone: At one end the junction does not follow the germline gene, possibly because of a read error. The chain carries TRBV4-1 and TRBJ2-7; D remains ambiguous. The CDR3 has 12 amino acids. Germline assignment: CDR1 MGHRA and CDR2 YSYEKL. Written as DNA, the CDR3 is TGCGCCAGCAGCCGACCGGGCTCGGTCGCGATCTTC. This translates into CASSRPGSVAIF.